These T cell receptor beta chains were read from a single sample in a study of blood T cell repertoires in COVID-19. Profiling relied on immunoSEQ multiplex PCR, and the TCRdb table lists in-frame clones only, not all of them. There are approximately 150,000 clones in the sample; 79% occur only once, and around 8% lies in the top ten. Specimen: peripheral blood. These receptors were obtained from a woman aged 60-75 years with COVID-19, enrolled during active disease. CDR3s include the opening cysteine and the closing phenylalanine or tryptophan. The D gene is left open where the match is weak. Clone size is stated in some rows and not others, as once, few, many or a class when expanded.

J gene | D gene | V gene | clone size | CDR3 protein | CDR3 DNA
TRBJ2-3 | TRBD1 | TRBV6-5 | . | CASRGQGATDTQYF | TGTGCCAGCAGGGGACAGGGTGCGACAGATACGCAGTATTTT
TRBJ1-5 | . | TRBV29-1 | . | CSVERFIRVGQPQHF | TGCAGCGTTGAGAGGTTTATCAGGGTTGGACAGCCCCAGCATTTT
TRBJ1-2 | . | TRBV7-9 | few | CASSFGEGQYGYTF | TGTGCCAGCAGCTTCGGGGAAGGACAGTATGGCTACACCTTC
TRBJ2-5 | TRBD2 | TRBV5-4 | . | CASSLGKRGEGETQYF | TGTGCCAGCAGCTTGGGCAAGCGGGGGGAGGGAGAGACCCAGTACTTC
TRBJ2-2 | TRBD2 | TRBV11-2 | . | CASSPTSGSTGELFF | TGTGCCAGCAGCCCTACTAGCGGGAGCACCGGGGAGCTGTTTTTT
TRBJ2-7 | . | TRBV27 | . | CASSRSGFTYEQYF | TGTGCCAGCAGCCGGAGCGGATTTACCTACGAGCAGTACTTC
TRBJ1-6 | . | TRBV14 | . | CASSRLSSYNSPLHF | TGTGCCAGCAGTAGACTAAGCTCCTATAATTCACCCCTCCACTTT
TRBJ1-2 | . | TRBV18 | few | CASSPLVDSYYGYTF | TGTGCCAGCTCACCTCTAGTTGACAGCTACTATGGCTACACCTTC
TRBJ2-1 | . | TRBV7-2 | . | CASSPRGQITYNEQFF | TGTGCCAGCAGCCCTCGCGGACAGATTACCTACAATGAGCAGTTCTTC
TRBJ2-5 | TRBD1 | TRBV27 | . | CASSSPTGSGQETQYF | TGTGCCAGCAGTTCCCCGACAGGGTCGGGGCAAGAGACCCAGTACTTC
TRBJ1-2 | . | TRBV2 | . | CASRESVYGYTF | TGTGCCAGCAGGGAATCTGTGTATGGCTACACCTTC
TRBJ1-6 | . | TRBV3-1/TRBV3-2 | once | CASSQERSNSPLHF | TGTGCCAGCAGCCAAGAACGGTCCAATTCACCCCTCCACTTT
TRBJ1-4 | . | TRBV4-2 | . | CASSQDRVTNEKLFF | TGTGCCAGCAGCCAAGACCGGGTAACTAATGAAAAACTGTTTTTT
TRBJ2-1 | . | TRBV7-8 | . | CASSLVQANEQFF | TGTGCCAGCAGCTTAGTCCAAGCGAATGAGCAGTTCTTC
TRBJ1-2 | . | TRBV6-5 | . | CASGREGYTF | TGTGCCAGCGGAAGGGAGGGCTACACCTTC
TRBJ1-5 | TRBD1 | TRBV7-9 | . | CASSPTGNQPQHF | TGTGCCAGCAGCCCGACAGGGAACCAGCCCCAGCATTTT
TRBJ2-2 | . | TRBV5-1 | . | CASSLAGGTGLSNTGELFF | TGCGCCAGCAGCTTGGCTGGCGGGACCGGACTATCGAACACCGGGGAGCTGTTTTTT
TRBJ1-3 | . | TRBV1 | . | CTSSQEEEFYSGNTIYF | TGCACCAGCAGCCAGGAGGAGGAGTTTTACTCTGGAAACACCATATATTTT
TRBJ2-2 | TRBD2 | TRBV7-2 | once | CASSRTLGLAGAGELFF | TGTGCCAGCAGCCGTACCCTGGGGCTAGCGGGAGCCGGGGAGCTGTTTTTT
TRBJ1-2 | TRBD1 | TRBV5-1 | . | CASSPGDSRQGFNYGYTF | TGCGCCAGCAGCCCCGGAGATTCTCGACAGGGTTTCAACTATGGCTACACCTTC
TRBJ1-2 | . | TRBV20-1 | . | CSAYSYGYTF | TGCAGTGCGTACAGCTATGGCTACACCTTC
TRBJ1-5 | . | TRBV12-3/TRBV12-4 | . | CASSFTDQPQHF | TGTGCCAGCAGTTTCACGGATCAGCCCCAGCATTTT
TRBJ1-5 | TRBD1 | TRBV6-5 | . | CASSPGSGGVQPQHF | TGTGCCAGCAGCCCCGGGTCAGGGGGCGTTCAGCCCCAGCATTTT
TRBJ1-1 | . | TRBV5-8 | . | CASSLLGLRVNTEAFF | TGTGCCAGCAGCTTGTTGGGGTTGAGGGTGAACACTGAAGCTTTCTTT
TRBJ2-1 | . | TRBV7-3 | few | CASSATSFGEQFF | TGTGCCAGCAGCGCCACTAGTTTCGGTGAGCAGTTCTTC
TRBJ1-3 | . | TRBV5-4 | . | CASSGGGSISGNTIYF | TGTGCCAGCAGCGGCGGCGGCTCGATCTCTGGAAACACCATATATTTT
TRBJ2-7 | TRBD1 | TRBV30 | . | CARTGQGAYEQYF | TGTGCCCGAACCGGGCAGGGGGCTTACGAGCAGTACTTC
TRBJ1-6 | TRBD1 | TRBV6-2/TRBV6-3 | . | CASSPRTGRLYNSPLHF | TGTGCCAGCAGCCCTCGGACAGGGAGGCTCTATAATTCACCCCTCCACTTT
TRBJ2-5 | . | TRBV19 | . | CASSISGGAWGETQYF | TGTGCCAGTAGTATAAGTGGGGGCGCGTGGGGAGAGACCCAGTACTTC
TRBJ2-4 | TRBD1 | TRBV7-3 | . | CASRCTGVAKNIQYF | TGTGCCAGCAGGTGTACAGGGGTAGCCAAAAACATTCAGTACTTC
TRBJ2-7 | TRBD2 | TRBV7-2 | . | CASRGGLAGAEEQYF | TGTGCCAGCAGGGGGGGACTAGCGGGAGCAGAAGAGCAGTACTTC
TRBJ2-5 | . | TRBV6-2/TRBV6-3 | . | CASSYRYAGTQYF | TGTGCCAGCAGTTACCGCTACGCTGGGACCCAGTACTTC
TRBJ2-2 | TRBD2 | TRBV7-3 | few | CASSLSGTSGGQSTGELFF | TGTGCCAGCAGCCTTAGTGGGACTAGCGGGGGCCAAAGCACCGGGGAGCTGTTTTTT
TRBJ2-2 | . | TRBV28 | . | CASSLLVGRGELFF | TGTGCCAGCAGTTTATTAGTGGGGCGCGGGGAGCTGTTTTTT
TRBJ2-1 | TRBD2 | TRBV5-1 | . | CASSRIRDLTSGTEQFF | TGCGCCAGCAGCAGAATCCGGGACCTAACCAGCGGGACCGAGCAGTTCTTC
TRBJ1-5 | TRBD1 | TRBV6-1 | once | CASSEGQFNQPQHF | TGTGCCAGCAGTGAGGGACAGTTTAATCAGCCCCAGCATTTT
TRBJ1-2 | . | TRBV5-4 | . | CASSLGQLSYGYTF | TGTGCCAGCAGCTTAGGACAGCTCTCCTATGGCTACACCTTC
TRBJ2-1 | . | TRBV7-3 | . | CASSLDRAGYNEQFF | TGTGCCAGCAGCTTAGACAGGGCGGGGTACAATGAGCAGTTCTTC
TRBJ2-1 | TRBD1 | TRBV18 | . | CASSARDRRYNEQFF | TGTGCCAGCTCAGCCCGGGACAGGCGTTACAATGAGCAGTTCTTC
TRBJ2-5 | . | TRBV3-1/TRBV3-2 | . | CASSREPWALMETQYF | TGTGCCAGCAGCCGAGAACCGTGGGCTTTGATGGAGACCCAGTACTTC
TRBJ1-3 | . | TRBV6-2/TRBV6-3 | . | CASSYPPTEFPGNTIYF | TGTGCCAGCAGTTACCCTCCGACGGAGTTCCCTGGAAACACCATATATTTT
TRBJ1-3 | . | TRBV4-2 | . | CASSQDPRGNTIYF | TGTGCCAGCAGCCAAGATCCTAGGGGAAACACCATATATTTT
TRBJ1-6 | TRBD1 | TRBV6-5 | few | CATLRGDSPLHF | TGTGCCACCCTCAGGGGGGACTCACCCCTCCACTTT
TRBJ2-7 | TRBD2 | TRBV30 | few | CAWGKPGLAAGEQYF | TGTGCCTGGGGAAAACCGGGACTAGCGGCCGGTGAGCAGTACTTC
TRBJ2-1 | TRBD1 | TRBV9 | few | CASSSPGQYNEQFF | TGTGCCAGCAGCTCCCCGGGACAGTACAATGAGCAGTTCTTC
TRBJ1-1 | TRBD1 | TRBV25-1 | once | CASSSQGEWTEAFF | TGTGCCAGCAGTTCACAGGGGGAGTGGACTGAAGCTTTCTTT